The 22 T cell receptor beta chains below were found in one sample sequenced in a study of identical twins (dated by TCRdb to 2016 to 2017). Library prep was done by 5' RACE. The data were produced on an Illumina HiSeq 2000. TCRdb trimmed public reads at Q25 via fastp, called clones via MiXCR and kept in-frame beta chains. Identical CDR3 protein sequences are pooled into one entry, listed with their most common genes and DNA. Counted in this sample were around 490,000 distinct CDR3 sequences; 13% to 15% of them appeared once. The top ten clonotypes cover less than 0.5% of the sample. These data were also reused for a study on yellow fever vaccine responses in identical twins.

What was sequenced was CD4+ T cells sorted from blood. The receptors shown here come from a woman between 18 and 29 years old in good health.

This clonotype was seen many times. V usage is TRBV10-3 and J usage is TRBJ2-1, with 9 nucleotides matching TRBD2. From germline, CDR1 is ENHRY and CDR2 SYGVKD. There are 12 residues in the CDR3. With 5 bases clipped from V and 7 bases from J, the junction kept 0 bases outside the gene matches. The CDR3 spells CAISTSGNEQFF. CDR3 coding DNA: TGTGCCATCAGTACTAGCGGGAATGAGCAGTTCTTC.

This clonotype was seen a few times. The rearrangement links TRBV20-1 to TRBJ2-1; 13 nucleotides align to TRBD2. Trimming at V came to 5 bases and at J to 8 bases, leaving 18 bases not matched to a gene. There are 18 residues in the CDR3. Germline lookup yields CDR1 DFQATT and CDR2 SNEGSKA (reference sequence). The CDR3 loop reads CSAGTSGGAVLEKDEQFF. Written as DNA, the CDR3 is TGCAGTGCTGGAACTAGCGGGGGGGCCGTTCTGGAGAAGGATGAGCAGTTCTTC.

The chain uses TRBV11-2 and TRBJ1-1; D perhaps matches TRBD1 (6 bases). CDR1 and CDR2 from the germline V gene are SGHAT and FQNNGV. The CDR3 has 15 amino acids. Trimming took 5 bases from V and 4 from J, leaving 17 bases between them. CDR3 nucleotide sequence: TGTGCCAGCAGCACGAACAGGGTTGGCGGCACTGAAGCTTTCTTT. It yields the protein CASSTNRVGGTEAFF.

J is TRBJ2-7 and V is TRBV14; 7 bases align to TRBD1. CDR1 and CDR2 from the germline V gene are SGHDN and FVKESK. J gave up 2 bases and V 0 bases, and 13 bases lay outside the gene matches. The CDR3 runs 18 residues. The CDR3 loop reads CASSQDRFEGANPYEQYF. As DNA, the CDR3 is TGTGCCAGCAGCCAAGACCGATTTGAGGGGGCGAACCCCTACGAGCAGTACTTC.

This clonotype appeared many times. The chain couples TRBV11-2 to TRBJ2-3; the D call may be TRBD1 or TRBD2 (5 bases each). This CDR3 comprises 16 residues. The germline V and J ends were trimmed by 5 bases and 6 bases, with 21 bases remaining between them. Germline CDR1 and CDR2: SGHAT and FQNNGV. CDR3 region: CASSRIGKAWGDTQYF. Here the CDR3 DNA reads TGTGCCAGCAGCCGGATTGGTAAAGCGTGGGGGGATACGCAGTATTTT.

This clonotype turned up a few times. This chain links TRBV7-9 with TRBJ2-1; 15 bases align to TRBD2. CDR1 is SEHNR, CDR2 FQNEAQ, per germline (reference sequence). V lost 10 bases, J lost 7 bases, and 8 bases stayed unmatched. CDR3 length equals 15 residues. The chain's CDR3 is CATLTGTSGGNEQFF. The CDR3 DNA follows: TGTGCCACCTTAACCGGGACTAGCGGGGGGAATGAGCAGTTCTTC. Based on the CDR3 plus reference TRBV7-9 and TRBJ2-1, the full variable domain is DTGVSQNPRHKITKRGQNVTFRCDPISEHNRLYWYRQTLGQGPEFLTYFQNEAQLEKSRLLSDRFSAERPKGSFSTLEIQRTEQGDSAMYLCATLTGTSGGNEQFFGPGTRLTVL.

The chain uses TRBV4-1 and TRBJ2-3; D is undetermined. Germline-derived CDR1 and CDR2 are MGHRA and YSYEKL. This CDR3 contains 16 residues. The ends were cut back, 1 base at V and 4 bases at J, with 15 bases in the middle. CDR3 DNA sequence: TGCGCCAGCAGCCAAGGAGTCCCCCTCGGCGCAGATACGCAGTATTTT. Translating gives CASSQGVPLGADTQYF.

This clonotype has only a few counts. This sequence joins TRBV20-1 and TRBJ2-2, with unresolved D. This CDR3 contains 18 residues. V gave up 1 base and J gave up 1 base, with 19 bases separating them. Germline V gives CDR1 DFQATT, CDR2 SNEGSKA (reference sequence). CDR3 bases: TGCAGTGCTAGAGCACTTATGGCAGTCAAAAGGAACACCGGGGAGCTGTTTTTT. Translation gives CSARALMAVKRNTGELFF.

This clonotype was picked up a small number of times. The rearrangement links TRBV29-1 to TRBJ2-3; 8 bases fit TRBD2. The V gene's germline CDR1 is SQVTM and CDR2 ANQGSEA. V was clipped by 4 bases and J by 2 bases; unmatched bases: 8. This CDR3 region has 15 residues. The CDR3 DNA is TGCAGCGTTGCCCCACTAGCGGAGCTCACAGATACGCAGTATTTT. Its protein is CSVAPLAELTDTQYF.

This clonotype was counted a few times. The CDR3 nucleotides are TGCAGTGCTAGACCCGTTGCGGGAATGAACACCGGGGAGCTGTTTTTT. Protein sequence: CSARPVAGMNTGELFF. This chain connects TRBV20-1 to TRBJ2-2; perhaps TRBD2 as D (6 bases). Trimming pared 2 bases from V and 1 base from J, leaving 14 bases between. Germline values: CDR1 DFQATT, CDR2 SNEGSKA (reference sequence). The CDR3 is made up of 16 amino acids.

The chain joins TRBV7-9 to TRBJ2-3; 10 nucleotides line up with TRBD1. V shed 6 bases, J shed 1 base, and the junction held 7 bases outside the gene matches. There are 16 residues in the CDR3. The germline gives CDR1 SEHNR, CDR2 FQNEAQ (reference sequence). CDR3 sequence (DNA): TGTGCCAGCAGTCCCGGGACAGGGGTCGGCACAGATACGCAGTATTTT. Translated, it gives CASSPGTGVGTDTQYF.

This clonotype was observed a few times. The chain uses TRBV6-1 and TRBJ2-1, with D perhaps matching TRBD1 (5 bases). Trimming shortened V by 2 bases and J by 16 bases, and 12 bases separated the two germline ends. The germline V gene has CDR1 MNHNS and CDR2 SASEGT. This CDR3 is built from 11 residues. The CDR3 is CASSERVGAFF. CDR3 nucleotides: TGTGCCAGCAGTGAACGGGTAGGGGCTTTCTTC.

This clonotype occurred many times. This chain links TRBV29-1 with TRBJ1-1; tentatively, D is TRBD1 (5 bases). The CDR3 is 14 amino acids. The V and J ends lost 7 bases and 5 bases respectively, with 20 bases between them. From germline, CDR1 is SQVTM and CDR2 ANQGSEA. The CDR3 loop is CSAKDLGAGTEAFF. CDR3 DNA sequence: TGCAGCGCCAAAGATTTGGGTGCAGGGACTGAAGCTTTCTTT.

The CDR3, as DNA: TGTGCCAGCAGCCCGGCCCCGAAGGAAAACATTCAGTACTTC. It specifies CASSPAPKENIQYF. The V call is TRBV12-3 or TRBV12-4, the J call TRBJ2-4; D is uncertain. There are 14 residues in the CDR3. V was trimmed by 6 bases and J by 5 bases, leaving 14 bases between them.

V is TRBV20-1 and J is TRBJ2-1; no clear D. Trimming took off 3 bases at V and 3 bases at J, with 15 bases between the two ends. CDR1 and CDR2 (germline): DFQATT, SNEGSKA (reference sequence). The CDR3 is made up of 15 amino acids. Here the CDR3 reads CSARWALAVYNEQFF. CDR3 DNA sequence: TGCAGTGCTAGGTGGGCCCTTGCGGTCTACAATGAGCAGTTCTTC.

Turning to this clonotype: Germline and junction disagree at one end, which may indicate a read error. This sequence joins TRBV5-1 and TRBJ2-2, with D hard to call. Germline V gives CDR1 SGHRS, CDR2 YFSETQ. The CDR3 loop spans 14 amino acids. The DNA for the CDR3 is TGCGCCAGGAGCTCCGGGCTGAACACCGGGGAGCTGTTTTTT. Residues: CARSSGLNTGELFF.

The table lists this clonotype with a few counts. The CDR3 coding sequence is TGTGCCAGCAGTTTAGCAACCGGGAGCTCCTACGAGCAGTACTTC. It translates to CASSLATGSSYEQYF. The chain links TRBV12-3 or TRBV12-4 to TRBJ2-7; weak D call: TRBD2 (6 bases). Trimming took 0 bases from V and 0 from J, leaving 9 bases between them. This CDR3 region has 15 residues.

This clonotype was seen a few times. The V and J genes are TRBV7-6 and TRBJ2-3, with 9 bases that match TRBD2. The CDR3 covers 16 residues. Trimming at V came to 4 bases and at J to 7 bases, leaving 12 bases not matched to a gene. Germline loops: CDR1 SGHVS, CDR2 FNYEAQ. As DNA, the CDR3 is TGTGCCAGCAGCTCCATGGTTAGCGGGAGTCGGAATACGCAGTATTTT. It translates to CASSSMVSGSRNTQYF.

V gene TRBV20-1 combines with J gene TRBJ2-1; 15 bases fit TRBD2. The V segment lost 3 bases and the J segment 6 bases; nucleotides outside the gene matches: 3. The CDR3 consists of 15 residues. The V gene's germline CDR1 is DFQATT and CDR2 SNEGSKA (reference sequence). As DNA, the CDR3 is TGCAGTGCTAGTCGGACTAGCGGGAGGGCCAATGAGCAGTTCTTC. Residues: CSASRTSGRANEQFF.

The rearrangement uses TRBV18 and TRBJ1-2, with D possibly TRBD1 on 5 matching bases. The V gene's germline CDR1 is KGHSH and CDR2 LQKENI. The V end lost 2 bases, the J end lost 1 base, and 14 bases lay between the germline ends. The CDR3 totals 16 residues. DNA of the CDR3: TGTGCCAGCTCACCAAATGATCAGGGAATTAACTATGGCTACACCTTC. Translated: CASSPNDQGINYGYTF.

The table lists this clonotype with a few counts. This rearrangement joins TRBV7-2 to TRBJ2-2; no clear D gene. The CDR3 loop spans 14 amino acids. Germline V gene sequence: CDR1 SGHTA, CDR2 FQGNSA. V was shortened by 11 bases and J by 3 bases, with 16 bases between the two germline ends. CDR3 amino acids: CAGASGRYTGELFF. CDR3 nucleotides: TGTGCCGGAGCTTCCGGCAGATACACCGGGGAGCTGTTTTTT.

There are a few counts of this clonotype. J is TRBJ2-7 and V is TRBV6-5, with 8 positions matching TRBD2. The CDR3 totals 15 residues. V gave up 1 base and J gave up 2 bases; unmatched junction bases: 4. Germline V CDR1 and CDR2: MNHEY, SVGAGI. The CDR3 DNA sequence: TGTGCCAGCAGTTACTTAGCGGGAAGTACCTACGAGCAGTACTTC. It codes for CASSYLAGSTYEQYF.